A single sample is the source of the 11 T cell receptor beta chains below, sequenced in a study of CD8+ T cells in alopecia areata. Investigators isolated RNA and reverse transcribed it into cDNA to act as the sequencing template. Measured with immunoSEQ multiplex PCR; TCRdb has only the in-frame clones, and not every one. Altogether 150,000 to 250,000 clones are present, approximately 60% being singletons, with the ten largest covering less than 3.5%. Treatment in this sample: oral pan-JAK inhibitor, 5-10 mg twice daily. Sample: CD4+ T cells sorted from blood, taken at week 4, from a patient treated with tofacitinib. These receptors all stem from a human donor with alopecia areata.

This rearrangement joins TRBV7-3 to TRBJ2-5; TRBD2 might be the D (5 bases). Germline-derived CDR1 and CDR2 are SGHTA and FQGTGA. The CDR3 spans 13 residues. Deletions cut 5 bases from V and 4 bases from J, with 11 bases between. The CDR3 loop reads CASSPARGETQYF. DNA for the CDR3: TGTGCCAGCAGCCCCGCTCGGGGAGAGACCCAGTACTTC.

This clone was recorded a few times. This chain joins TRBV7-2 and TRBJ1-3, with no clear D. The CDR3 is 16 amino acids. V dropped 2 bases and J dropped 0 bases, with 11 bases sitting between them. CDR1 is SGHTA and CDR2 is FQGNSA in the germline V gene. CDR3 protein: CASSLIGPSSGNTIYF. The CDR3 bases are TGTGCCAGCAGCTTAATCGGACCTAGCTCTGGAAACACCATATATTTT.

The chain is built from TRBV16 and TRBJ2-7; the match to TRBD2 covers 7 bases. CDR1 is KGHSY, CDR2 FQNENV, per germline. The CDR3 length is 15 residues. The J segment lost 3 bases and the V segment lost 0 bases, leaving 5 bases of the junction unmatched. In DNA, the CDR3 is TGTGCCAGCAGCCAATCGGGAGGGGTGCTCTACGAGCAGTACTTC. Translating gives CASSQSGGVLYEQYF.

CDR3 loop: CASSQMDPTLEQYF. CDR3 sequence (DNA): TGCGCCAGCAGCCAGATGGACCCCACCCTGGAGCAGTACTTC. The J gene is TRBJ2-7, the V gene TRBV5-1, with no clear D. Germline V lookup: CDR1 SGHRS, CDR2 YFSETQ. V was shortened by 4 bases and J by 7 bases, with 18 bases between the two germline ends. The CDR3 runs 14 residues.

This sequence joins TRBV7-2 and TRBJ2-5; either TRBD1 or TRBD2 may fit D (5 bases each). Trimming cost V 1 base and J 5 bases, with 14 bases left between them. Looked up from germline, CDR1 is SGHTA and CDR2 is FQGNSA. This CDR3 is 15 amino acids long. The CDR3 is CASSLGKGTWETQYF. DNA of the CDR3: TGTGCCAGCAGCTTAGGAAAAGGGACCTGGGAGACCCAGTACTTC.

J is TRBJ2-1 and V is TRBV5-6; D is uncertain. Trimming took 4 bases from V and 3 from J, leaving 11 bases between them. The CDR3 is 14 residues long. Germline lookup yields CDR1 SGHDT and CDR2 YYEEEE. The CDR3 is CASSRSRNYNEQFF. CDR3 DNA: TGTGCCAGCAGCCGCTCCCGAAACTACAATGAGCAGTTCTTC.

This sequence joins TRBV30 and TRBJ2-3; 9 positions match TRBD2. J was trimmed by 2 bases and V by 2 bases; bases with no gene match: 5. This CDR3 comprises 15 residues. In germline, CDR1 is GTSNPN, CDR2 SVGIG (reference sequence). The CDR3 nucleotides are TGTGCCTGGAGTCTTGGCGGGGGGGACACAGATACGCAGTATTTT. Translated, it gives CAWSLGGGDTDTQYF. Full variable domain (rest looked up from reference TRBV30 and TRBJ2-3): SQTIHQWPATLVQPVGSPLSLECTVEGTSNPNLYWYRQAAGRGLQLLFYSVGIGQISSEVPQNLSASRPQDRQFILSSKKLLLSDSGFYLCAWSLGGGDTDTQYFGPGTRLTVL.

This clone was observed a handful of times. As DNA, the CDR3 is TGCAGCGTTGGTGTTGGGACAGGGCTCTCTGTCGATCAGCCCCAGCATTTT. It codes for CSVGVGTGLSVDQPQHF. The chain carries TRBV29-1 and TRBJ1-5, with TRBD1 matching 9 bases. The CDR3 contains 17 residues. The junction had 15 bases not matched to a gene; V was cut back by 4 bases and J by 5 bases. Germline V gene lookup returns CDR1 SQVTM and CDR2 ANQGSEA.

In this sample, this clone turned up a few times. The V call is TRBV4-1, the J call TRBJ1-2; TRBD1 agrees at 9 bases. CDR1 MGHRA and CDR2 YSYEKL come from the germline V gene. The CDR3 runs to 17 residues. The V segment lost 1 base and the J segment 0 bases; nucleotides outside the gene matches: 6. This CDR3 is CASSQGGQGQANYGYTF. CDR3 nucleotides: TGCGCCAGCAGCCAAGGCGGACAGGGGCAAGCTAACTATGGCTACACCTTC.

The V and J genes are TRBV4-1 and TRBJ2-7; the D is unclear. Trimming removed 2 bases from V and 0 bases from J, with 11 bases in between. Per germline, CDR1 MGHRA and CDR2 YSYEKL. The CDR3 contains 15 residues. The CDR3 DNA is TGCGCCAGCAGCCAACCTCGGAAGAGCTCCTACGAGCAGTACTTC. Its translation: CASSQPRKSSYEQYF.

This chain uses TRBV5-1 with TRBJ2-2; tentatively, D is TRBD2 (5 bases). The CDR3 extends over 16 amino acids. Trimming stripped 0 bases from V and 4 bases from J, with 13 bases between. The V gene's germline CDR1 is SGHRS and CDR2 YFSETQ. CDR3 amino acids: CASSLGTYPGTGELFF. CDR3 in DNA: TGCGCCAGCAGCTTGGGGACTTACCCGGGCACCGGGGAGCTGTTTTTT.